The T cell receptor (beta chain) under discussion was sequenced for a study of blood T cell repertoires in COVID-19. Overall study context: The United States, Italy and Spain supplied acute and convalescent COVID-19 samples. The analysed material was cDNA or gDNA that came from T cells, B-cell-depleted T cells, or PBMCs.

This CDR3 comprises 13 residues. Deletions cut 7 bases from V and 5 bases from J, with 14 bases between. Germline V gene data show CDR1 as MDHEN and CDR2 as SYDVKM. In the source study's methods: The authors estimated nucleated cell counts from reference gene primer amplification. TCRdb's copy holds only in-frame clones and misses some; the assay was immunoSEQ multiplex PCR. That table furnishes V, J and clone size, whereas the DNA furnished D and trimming. Counted here are more than 250,000 clones, over 75% occurring once; the ten biggest clones make up 1%. This TCR was sampled from a man over 45 with active or convalescent COVID-19. Sequenced sample: peripheral blood. The V gene is TRBV28, the J gene TRBJ2-5, with D perhaps TRBD2 (6 bases). CDR3 bases: TGTGCCAGCAATCGGGAGTTGGGGGAGACCCAGTACTTC. The encoded protein is CASNRELGETQYF.